One sample yielded the 7 T cell receptor beta chains listed below, sequenced in a study of post-analysis software for immune sequencing data. The antigens for these receptors are not known. Unique-molecular-identifier-tagged TCR beta cDNA libraries were used. MiXCR, applied by TCRdb to the PCR reads, yields one record per CDR3 protein. The sample lists 650,000 to 900,000 distinct CDR3 sequences, 40% to 55% occurring once. Whole-study results and caveats: In patients, about 5 TRBV segments were more frequent than in controls, with TRBV5-6, TRBV5-1 and TRBV20-1 among them.

The sequencing input was blood. The receptor set was obtained from a girl under 18 with multiple sclerosis.

The chain is built from TRBV29-1 and TRBJ1-1, with no clear D. Germline V gene sequence: CDR1 SQVTM, CDR2 ANQGSEA. CDR3 length equals 12 residues. Trimming took 2 bases from V and 3 from J, leaving 7 bases between them. Here the CDR3 DNA reads TGCAGCGTTGAACACCCTTACACTGAAGCTTTCTTT. This encodes CSVEHPYTEAFF.

The rearrangement uses TRBV7-9 and TRBJ1-2; D remains unclear. Germline CDR1 reads SEHNR; CDR2 reads FQNEAQ (reference sequence). The CDR3 consists of 12 residues. V gave up 1 base and J gave up 6 bases, with 6 bases separating them. CDR3 sequence reads: CASSLEWNGYTF. CDR3 in DNA: TGTGCCAGCAGCTTAGAATGGAATGGCTACACCTTC.

The chain carries TRBV20-1 and TRBJ2-7; 7 bases map to TRBD1. This CDR3 spans 12 amino acids. Germline CDR1 DFQATT, CDR2 SNEGSKA (reference sequence). Trimming took 6 bases from V and 3 from J; bases not matched to a gene: 5. CDR3 DNA: TGCAGTGCCCGACAGGGTTACTACGAGCAGTACTTC. It is translated as CSARQGYYEQYF.

Only a few counts were recorded for this clonotype. The rearrangement links TRBV27 to TRBJ2-7; 9 nucleotides line up with TRBD2. The V gene's germline CDR1 is MNHEY and CDR2 SMNVEV (reference sequence). The CDR3 has 16 amino acids. Trimming took 2 bases from V and 2 from J; bases not matched to a gene: 7. The CDR3 sequence: CASSLAAGGTTYEQYF. As DNA, the CDR3 is TGTGCCAGCAGTTTAGCAGCGGGAGGTACTACCTACGAGCAGTACTTC.

This clonotype has only a few counts. The J gene is TRBJ2-6, the V gene TRBV7-2, with 14 bases matching TRBD2. The CDR3 length is 18 residues. The germline V gene has CDR1 SGHTA and CDR2 FQGNSA. V trimming: 5 bases; J trimming: 1 base; junction bases outside the gene matches: 4. DNA for the CDR3: TGTGCCAGCAGCGAGGGACTAGCGGGAGTGTCTGGGGCCAACGTCCTGACTTTC. Protein sequence: CASSEGLAGVSGANVLTF.

Only a few counts were recorded for this clonotype. V is TRBV20-1 and J is TRBJ2-3; TRBD2 matches at 8 bases. The trim removed 3 bases at V and 1 base at J, leaving 6 bases unmatched. Germline values: CDR1 DFQATT, CDR2 SNEGSKA (reference sequence). This CDR3 is 15 amino acids long. This CDR3 reads CSASGRAYGTDTQYF. The DNA of the CDR3 is TGCAGTGCTAGCGGGAGGGCCTACGGCACAGATACGCAGTATTTT.

This rearrangement joins TRBV7-9 to TRBJ1-2, with D hard to call. CDR1 SEHNR and CDR2 FQNEAQ come from the germline V gene (reference sequence). The length of the CDR3 is 13 residues. V lost 3 bases and J 2 bases, leaving 7 bases between the germline ends. CDR3 coding DNA: TGTGCCAGCAGCTTCCTGGAGAACTATGGCTACACCTTC. Amino acid sequence: CASSFLENYGYTF.